Listed below are T cell receptor beta chains from one sample, sequenced in a study of blood T cell repertoires in COVID-19. Profiling relied on immunoSEQ multiplex PCR, and the TCRdb table lists in-frame clones only, not all of them. The sample records about 7,000 clones, approximately 91% being singletons. The specimen was peripheral blood. These receptors were obtained from a human donor in a cohort sampled during active COVID-19. Each CDR3 is given with its conserved first and last residue. D genes are given only for firm matches. Expanded clones are given a class, and other clones once, few, many or no size at all.

J,D,V,size,CDR3,DNA
TRBJ2-1,NA,TRBV11-2,NA,CASSLIRGSYNEQFF,TGTGCCAGCAGCTTAATAAGGGGCTCCTACAATGAGCAGTTCTTC
TRBJ2-3,TRBD2,TRBV19,NA,CASSSGLAGGRIVDTQYF,TGTGCCAGTAGTTCGGGACTAGCGGGAGGGAGAATTGTAGATACGCAGTATTTT
TRBJ2-3,TRBD1,TRBV7-2,NA,CASSLVGTGGSTQYF,TGTGCCAGCAGCTTAGTAGGGACAGGGGGCAGTACGCAGTATTTT
TRBJ2-7,TRBD1,TRBV7-2,NA,CASSTGTGIYEQYF,TGTGCCAGCAGCACCGGGACAGGGATCTACGAGCAGTACTTC
TRBJ1-6,TRBD1,TRBV5-4,NA,CASSLDRGDSPLHF,TGTGCCAGCAGCCTGGACAGGGGGGATTCACCCCTCCACTTT
TRBJ2-1,NA,TRBV6-5,NA,CASSYQRVFYNEQFF,TGTGCCAGCAGTTACCAGCGGGTCTTCTACAATGAGCAGTTCTTC
TRBJ1-2,NA,TRBV30,NA,CAWRGSGVYGYTF,TGTGCCTGGAGGGGATCAGGGGTATATGGCTACACCTTC
TRBJ1-4,NA,TRBV7-6,once,CASSPAYRGLGEKLFF,TGTGCCAGCAGCCCTGCGTATCGAGGACTCGGGGAAAAACTGTTTTTT
TRBJ2-3,TRBD2,TRBV6-2/TRBV6-3,NA,CASSYTLASGDTDTQYF,TGTGCCAGCAGTTACACCCTTGCTAGCGGGGATACAGATACGCAGTATTTT
TRBJ1-2,NA,TRBV4-1,few,CASSQEGHGFPTMGYTF,TGCGCCAGCAGCCAAGAGGGACACGGTTTTCCCACTATGGGCTACACCTTC
TRBJ2-1,NA,TRBV11-2,NA,CASSLVARVMNEQFF,TGTGCCAGCAGCTTAGTGGCCAGGGTAATGAATGAGCAGTTCTTC
TRBJ1-1,TRBD1,TRBV4-1,NA,CASSQGTQGARTEAFF,TGCGCCAGCAGCCAAGGGACACAGGGGGCTCGTACTGAAGCTTTCTTT
TRBJ1-2,NA,TRBV2,NA,CASSEEDGGYHGYTF,TGTGCCAGCAGTGAAGAGGATGGGGGGTACCATGGCTACACCTTC
TRBJ2-5,NA,TRBV6-1,once,CASSEIWTVQETQYF,TGTGCCAGCAGTGAAATTTGGACAGTCCAAGAGACCCAGTACTTC
TRBJ2-3,NA,TRBV19,NA,CASRSSQRRAQRDTQYF,TGTGCCAGTAGGTCTTCTCAGCGGCGGGCGCAGAGAGATACGCAGTATTTT
TRBJ2-3,TRBD2,TRBV19,NA,CATRTGLAGEDTQYF,TGTGCCACCCGGACGGGACTAGCGGGAGAAGATACGCAGTATTTT
TRBJ2-5,NA,TRBV24-1,NA,CATSDSLRQYQETQYF,TGTGCCACCAGTGATTCCCTTCGACAGTACCAAGAGACCCAGTACTTC
TRBJ1-2,TRBD1,TRBV3-1/TRBV3-2,NA,CASSQDRTGYGYTF,TGTGCCAGCAGCCAAGACAGGACAGGGTATGGCTACACCTTC
TRBJ2-1,TRBD2,TRBV5-1,NA,CASSSDSGSAYNEQFF,TGCGCCAGCAGCTCAGACAGCGGGAGCGCCTACAATGAGCAGTTCTTC
TRBJ2-7,NA,TRBV18,NA,CASSILIGDEQYF,TGTGCCAGCTCAATTCTCATAGGGGACGAGCAGTACTTC
TRBJ1-1,NA,TRBV6-4,NA,CASSDSGAGMNTEAFF,TGTGCCAGCAGTGACTCTGGGGCAGGGATGAACACTGAAGCTTTCTTT
TRBJ2-7,NA,TRBV3-1/TRBV3-2,medium-sized,CASSQGPFGSSSYEQYF,TGTGCCAGCAGCCAGGGCCCATTCGGCTCAAGCTCCTACGAGCAGTACTTC
TRBJ2-1,TRBD2,TRBV4-2,once,CASSRTSGGGSNEQFF,TGTGCCAGCAGCCGTACTAGCGGGGGGGGGAGCAATGAGCAGTTCTTC
TRBJ2-5,TRBD1,TRBV18,NA,CASSPPNNRGETQYF,TGTGCCAGCTCACCACCGAACAACAGGGGAGAGACCCAGTACTTC
TRBJ2-2,TRBD2,TRBV9,NA,CASTALAGAPNTGELFF,TGTGCCAGCACGGCTCTAGCGGGGGCTCCGAACACCGGGGAGCTGTTTTTT
TRBJ2-3,TRBD2,TRBV5-8,NA,CASSLPSGGYTDTQYF,TGTGCCAGCAGCTTGCCTAGCGGGGGGTACACAGATACGCAGTATTTT
TRBJ2-1,TRBD2,TRBV7-2,NA,CASSLGPPYSGREDNEQFF,TGTGCCAGCAGCTTAGGTCCCCCCTATAGCGGGAGGGAGGACAATGAGCAGTTCTTC
TRBJ2-3,NA,TRBV6-6,NA,CASDGGRGSTQYF,TGTGCCAGCGATGGCGGTAGGGGAAGCACGCAGTATTTT
TRBJ2-6,TRBD1,TRBV27,NA,CASSSDRVGANVLTF,TGTGCCAGCAGTTCAGACAGGGTCGGGGCCAACGTCCTGACTTTC